This T cell receptor (beta chain) was profiled in a study of blood T cell repertoires in COVID-19. Study information: Acute-phase and convalescent COVID-19 samples originated in the United States, Italy and Spain. T cells, B-cell-depleted T cells, or PBMCs provided the cDNA or gDNA that served as material.

In the original analysis: It was from reference gene primer amplification that nucleated cell counts were estimated. Method: immunoSEQ multiplex PCR; TCRdb's copy keeps in-frame clones and lacks some. V, J and clone size derive from that table, while D and trimming were established from the DNA sequence. This repertoire shows approximately 220,000 clones, 82% found once; its top ten account for around 5%. The sequencing input was peripheral blood. The receptor's source is a woman in her 70s with acute or convalescent COVID-19.

CDR3 loop: CASSEPGFGNTIYF. For the CDR3, the DNA is TGTGCCAGCAGTGAACCAGGTTTTGGAAACACCATATATTTT. V and J are TRBV6-1 and TRBJ1-3; D is uncertain. Trimming took 2 bases from V and 3 from J, leaving 8 bases between them. The CDR3 spans 14 residues. CDR1 and CDR2 (germline): MNHNS, SASEGT.